This paragraph reports one TCR beta chain. The antigen remains unidentified. Libraries were prepared by immunoSEQ multiplex PCR; TCRdb keeps only in-frame clonotypes and omits some of them. The sample lists 95,000 to 150,000 clones; approximately 90% were seen once. The sample is drawn from a study of cytomegalovirus exposure and HLA in healthy donors. Study-wide results and caveats: According to the study, some 160 TCR beta chains were cytomegalovirus-associated. In vitro confirmation showed three CMV-associated chains to be CMV antigen specific.

The donors formed part of the roughly 120-subject validation cohort, distinct from the 666-subject first cohort. Germline V CDR1 and CDR2: SGHAT, FQNNGV. The trim removed 5 bases at V and 5 bases at J, leaving 4 bases unmatched. CDR3 length equals 13 residues. The source is a woman under 30 in good health and CMV-seropositive. This chain uses TRBV11-2 with TRBJ2-5; TRBD2 matches 8 bases. The material sequenced was PBMCs. The CDR3 DNA reads TGTGCCAGCAGCCCCCCGGGAGGGGAGACCCAGTACTTC. Amino acids: CASSPPGGETQYF. Complete variable domain (other parts from reference TRBV11-2 and TRBJ2-5): EAGVAQSPRYKIIEKRQSVAFWCNPISGHATLYWYQQILGQGPKLLIQFQNNGVVDDSQLPKDRFSAERLKGVDSTLKIQPAKLEDSAVYLCASSPPGGETQYFGPGTRLLVL.